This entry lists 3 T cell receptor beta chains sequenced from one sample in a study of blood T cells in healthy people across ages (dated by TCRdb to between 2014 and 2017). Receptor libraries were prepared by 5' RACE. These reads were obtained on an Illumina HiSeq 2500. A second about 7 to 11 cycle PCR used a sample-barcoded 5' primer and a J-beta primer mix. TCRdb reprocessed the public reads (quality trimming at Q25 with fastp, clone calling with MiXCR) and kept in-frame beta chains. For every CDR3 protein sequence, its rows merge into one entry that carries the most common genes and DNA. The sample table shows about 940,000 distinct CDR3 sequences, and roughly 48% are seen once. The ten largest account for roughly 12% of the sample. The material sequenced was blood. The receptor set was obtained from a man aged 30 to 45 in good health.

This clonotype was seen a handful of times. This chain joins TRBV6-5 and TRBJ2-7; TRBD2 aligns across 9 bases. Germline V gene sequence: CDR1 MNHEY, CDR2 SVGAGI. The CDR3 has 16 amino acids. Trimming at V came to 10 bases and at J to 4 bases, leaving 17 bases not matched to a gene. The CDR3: CANAGGGDPFWYEQYF. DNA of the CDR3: TGTGCCAACGCGGGAGGGGGCGACCCTTTTTGGTACGAGCAGTACTTC.

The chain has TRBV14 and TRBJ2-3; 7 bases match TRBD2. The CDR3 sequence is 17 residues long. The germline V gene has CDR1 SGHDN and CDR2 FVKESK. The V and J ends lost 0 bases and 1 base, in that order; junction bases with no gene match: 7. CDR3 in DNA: TGTGCCAGCAGCCAAGACCCCTACGGACTAGGCACAGATACGCAGTATTTT. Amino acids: CASSQDPYGLGTDTQYF.

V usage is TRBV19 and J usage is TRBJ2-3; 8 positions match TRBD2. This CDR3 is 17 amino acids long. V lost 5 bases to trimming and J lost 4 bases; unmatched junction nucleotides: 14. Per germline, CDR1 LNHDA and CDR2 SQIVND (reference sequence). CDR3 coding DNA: TGTGCCAGTAGTCCCATCGCAAGCGGGGGTAGCGCAGATACGCAGTATTTT. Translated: CASSPIASGGSADTQYF.